This T cell receptor beta chain is from a study of beta chain features in type 1 diabetes. Study-wide findings and caveats: The study found that naive, central memory and Treg TCRB repertoires appeared more similar in patients than in healthy donors.

The sequenced template was cDNA made from the entire isolated RNA. The data were produced by immunoSEQ multiplex PCR, yet TCRdb's version contains in-frame clones alone and is incomplete. The table shows about 220,000 clones, with roughly 10% occurring only once. This clone has more than one count but fewer than ten. Its cognate antigen is unknown. Every participating donor gave one draw, a heparinised blood sample averaging approximately 120 mL. Sorting based on CD45RO/CCR7/CD25/CD127/CD95/CD27 separated CD4+ naive, central memory, regulatory and stem cell-like memory cells. Trimming took 6 bases from V and 2 from J; bases not matched to a gene: 8. CDR1 is MNHNY and CDR2 is SVGAGI in the germline V gene (reference sequence). The CDR3 sequence is 15 residues long.

The TCR sequence derives from a man in his late teens or twenties in good health. The sequenced sample consisted of central memory CD4+ T cells from blood. This rearrangement joins TRBV6-6 to TRBJ2-5; 8 nucleotides align to TRBD2. The DNA for the CDR3 is TGTGCCAGCAGACCCGGACTAGCAGATCAAGAGACCCAGTACTTC. It codes for CASRPGLADQETQYF.